The 14 T cell receptor beta chains given below trace back to one sample, sequenced in a study of identical twins. TCRdb re-analysed the 5' RACE reads in MiXCR, keeping a single row per CDR3 protein. This table holds around 500,000 distinct CDR3 sequences, 12% to 15% found once. The same sample was also used in a study of yellow fever vaccine responses in identical twins.

Sequencing was done on a sample of CD4+ T cells sorted from blood. These receptors originate from a woman under 30 in good health.

The sample holds a few counts of this clonotype. The V call is TRBV3-1, the J call TRBJ1-1; D unresolved. Germline CDR1 reads LGHDT; CDR2 reads YNNKEL (reference sequence). The CDR3 consists of 11 residues. V was clipped by 4 bases and J by 7 bases, with 7 bases between them. CDR3 DNA: TGTGCCAGCAGCCTGAACTATGAAGCTTTCTTT. This codes for CASSLNYEAFF. The full variable domain, rest sourced from reference TRBV3-1 and TRBJ1-1, is DTAVSQTPKYLVTQMGNDKSIKCEQNLGHDTMYWYKQDSKKFLKIMFSYNNKELIINETVPNRFSPKSPDKAHLNLHINSLELGDSAVYFCASSLNYEAFFGQGTRLTVV.

This chain connects TRBV14 to TRBJ2-3; D gene uncertain. The ends were cut back, 1 base at V and 1 base at J, with 9 bases in the middle. The CDR3 contains 15 residues. The germline V gene has CDR1 SGHDN and CDR2 FVKESK. This CDR3 reads CASSQGSRRTDTQYF. Written as DNA, the CDR3 is TGTGCCAGCAGCCAAGGAAGCCGCCGCACAGATACGCAGTATTTT.

The chain links TRBV28 to TRBJ2-1, with 12 bases that match TRBD2. The V gene's germline CDR1 is MDHEN and CDR2 SYDVKM. V shed 3 bases and J 9 bases; nucleotides not matched to a gene: 9. This CDR3 is built from 16 residues. This chain's CDR3 is CASSFSSGGAHGEQFF. CDR3 in DNA: TGTGCCAGCAGTTTCTCTAGCGGGGGGGCCCATGGTGAGCAGTTCTTC.

The V gene is TRBV5-1, the J gene TRBJ2-2; D possibly corresponds to TRBD2 (6 bases). The CDR3 runs 16 residues. CDR1 is SGHRS, CDR2 YFSETQ, per germline. With 1 base removed from V and 2 bases from J, the gap between germline ends came to 12 bases. The chain's CDR3 is CASSLRSGVNTGELFF. As DNA, the CDR3 is TGCGCCAGCAGCTTGCGCTCGGGGGTAAACACCGGGGAGCTGTTTTTT.

The V and J genes are TRBV20-1 and TRBJ2-7; TRBD2 agrees at 7 bases. CDR1 DFQATT and CDR2 SNEGSKA come from the germline V gene (reference sequence). CDR3 size: 13 residues. The junction had 8 bases not matched to a gene; V was cut back by 8 bases and J by 1 base. Here the CDR3 reads CSFRGESSYEQYF. In DNA, the CDR3 is TGCAGTTTTCGGGGGGAGTCGTCCTACGAGCAGTACTTC.

This clonotype was found a few times. The chain joins TRBV6-1 to TRBJ2-7; D is perhaps TRBD1 (6 bases). CDR3 length: 16 residues. The ends were cut back, 6 bases at V and 3 bases at J, with 21 bases in the middle. The germline CDR1 and CDR2 sequences are MNHNS and SASEGT. This CDR3 reads CASRMRYRALFYEQYF. The DNA of the CDR3 is TGTGCCAGCAGAATGCGTTACAGGGCCCTATTCTACGAGCAGTACTTC.

This clonotype was seen many times. Here the CDR3 DNA reads TGTGCCAGCAGGGGGAGGGTAGAGACCCAGTACTTC. Translated, it gives CASRGRVETQYF. This sequence joins TRBV12-3 or TRBV12-4 and TRBJ2-5, with 7 bases matching TRBD2. CDR3 length: 12 amino acids. V shed 6 bases and J 4 bases; nucleotides not matched to a gene: 2.

This clonotype was detected only a few times. This rearrangement joins TRBV30 to TRBJ1-1; D gene ambiguous. This CDR3 contains 12 residues. Germline CDR1 GTSNPN, CDR2 SVGIG (reference sequence). V lost 5 bases and J 8 bases, leaving 15 bases between the germline ends. The CDR3 DNA reads TGTGCCTGGGCGTGGTTCGCCGGGGAAGCTTTCTTT. The encoded protein is CAWAWFAGEAFF.

The chain uses TRBV12-3 or TRBV12-4 and TRBJ1-5; the match to TRBD1 covers 9 bases. Unmatched junction bases numbered 3, after V lost 6 bases and J lost 0 bases. The CDR3 covers 15 residues. The DNA for the CDR3 is TGTGCCAGCAGAGGGACAGGGAATAGCAATCAGCCCCAGCATTTT. Amino acid sequence: CASRGTGNSNQPQHF.

V and J are TRBV2 and TRBJ1-5; 9 positions agree with TRBD1. V was clipped by 8 bases and J by 6 bases; unmatched bases: 5. Germline V gives CDR1 SNHLY, CDR2 FYNNEI. CDR3 length equals 13 residues. The CDR3 DNA reads as TGTGCCAGCGACAGGGGGTCGGCTCAGCCCCAGCATTTT. Translated: CASDRGSAQPQHF. The full variable domain, with the rest looked up from reference TRBV2 and TRBJ1-5, is EPEVTQTPSHQVTQMGQEVILRCVPISNHLYFYWYRQILGQKVEFLVSFYNNEISEKSEIFDDQFSVERPDGSNFTLKIRSTKLEDSAMYFCASDRGSAQPQHFGDGTRLSIL.

This chain joins TRBV9 and TRBJ1-1; a weak D match, TRBD1 (5 bases). CDR3 size: 15 residues. The germline V gene encodes CDR1 SGDLS and CDR2 YYNGEE. The V end was cut by 3 bases, the J end by 7 bases, with 19 bases between. Here the CDR3 DNA reads TGTGCCAGCAGCGCCGGGTCGTTGGCGGGGCATGAAGCTTTCTTT. Its protein product is CASSAGSLAGHEAFF.

V usage is TRBV5-5 and J usage is TRBJ2-7; TRBD1 agrees at 9 bases. After removal of 4 bases from V and 3 bases from J, the junction contained 8 bases not matched to a gene. The CDR3 covers 15 residues. Germline values: CDR1 SGHKS, CDR2 YYEKEE (reference sequence). This CDR3 reads CASSQSGTGHYEQYF. The CDR3 nucleotides read TGTGCCAGCAGCCAATCCGGGACAGGGCACTACGAGCAGTACTTC.

The V and J genes are TRBV7-3 and TRBJ2-2; the D is unclear. The germline V gene encodes CDR1 SGHTA and CDR2 FQGTGA. Trimming pared 6 bases from V and 6 bases from J, leaving 14 bases between. The CDR3 loop spans 14 amino acids. The CDR3 region is CASSLLADAGELFF. The CDR3, as DNA: TGTGCCAGCAGTTTGTTGGCGGACGCCGGGGAGCTGTTTTTT.

This clonotype occurred a few times. The chain combines TRBV15 with TRBJ2-5; 7 bases fit TRBD2. Losses at the gene ends were 3 bases for V and 5 bases for J; bases not matched to a gene: 6. CDR1 is LNHNV, CDR2 YYDKDF, per germline (reference sequence). The CDR3 is made up of 14 amino acids. This chain's CDR3 is CATSRETSYETQYF. For the CDR3, the DNA is TGTGCCACCAGCAGGGAGACTAGCTACGAGACCCAGTACTTC.